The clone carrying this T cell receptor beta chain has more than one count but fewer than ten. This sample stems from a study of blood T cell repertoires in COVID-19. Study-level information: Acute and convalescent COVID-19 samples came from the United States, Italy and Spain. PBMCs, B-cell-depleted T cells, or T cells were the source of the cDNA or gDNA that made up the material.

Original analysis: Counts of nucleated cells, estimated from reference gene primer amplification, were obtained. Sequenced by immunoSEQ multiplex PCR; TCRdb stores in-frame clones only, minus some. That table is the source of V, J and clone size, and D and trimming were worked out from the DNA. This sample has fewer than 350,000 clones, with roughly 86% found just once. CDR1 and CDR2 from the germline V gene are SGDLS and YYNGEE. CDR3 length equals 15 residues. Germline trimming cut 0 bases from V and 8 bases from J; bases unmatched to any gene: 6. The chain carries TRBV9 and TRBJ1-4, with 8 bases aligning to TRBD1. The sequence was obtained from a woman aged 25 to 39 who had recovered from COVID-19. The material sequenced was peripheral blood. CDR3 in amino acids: CASSVGSGTGEKLFF. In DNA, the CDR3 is TGTGCCAGCAGCGTAGGATCAGGGACAGGAGAAAAACTGTTTTTT.